Shown below are 17 T cell receptor beta chains from a single sample sequenced in a study of blood T cell repertoires in COVID-19. The table came from immunoSEQ multiplex PCR; TCRdb's copy has only in-frame clones and leaves some out. The sample lists approximately 270,000 clones; about 87% were seen once. Sequenced input: peripheral blood. All receptors come from a woman aged 25 to 39 with COVID-19, enrolled during active disease.

V usage is TRBV9 and J usage is TRBJ2-2; 13 bases match TRBD2. Looked up from germline, CDR1 is SGDLS and CDR2 is YYNGEE. CDR3 size: 18 residues. V trimming: 2 bases; J trimming: 5 bases; junction bases outside the gene matches: 9. CDR3 in DNA: TGTGCCAGCAGCGTGGGACTAGCGGGATCGGCGGGGACCGGGGAGCTGTTTTTT. It is translated as CASSVGLAGSAGTGELFF.

This chain connects TRBV25-1 to TRBJ2-1, with 14 bases aligning to TRBD2. Germline loops: CDR1 MGHDK, CDR2 SYGVNS. CDR3 length equals 16 residues. The trim removed 0 bases at V and 6 bases at J, leaving 1 base unmatched. The CDR3: CASSEYGLAGGNEQFF. DNA for the CDR3: TGTGCCAGCAGTGAATATGGACTAGCGGGAGGCAATGAGCAGTTCTTC.

V gene TRBV27 combines with J gene TRBJ2-1, with 10 nucleotides matching TRBD2. J lost 0 bases, V lost 9 bases, and 14 bases had no gene match. The germline V gene encodes CDR1 MNHEY and CDR2 SMNVEV (reference sequence). The CDR3 consists of 18 residues. The CDR3 reads CASSRTSGPLSSYNEQFF. The CDR3 region has the DNA TGTGCCAGTTCCCGGACTAGCGGACCTCTGAGCTCCTACAATGAGCAGTTCTTC.

V and J are TRBV4-3 and TRBJ1-6; D is unclear. CDR3 length equals 15 residues. The germline gives CDR1 LGHNA, CDR2 YSLEER. Deletions cut 3 bases from V and 7 bases from J, with 13 bases between. CDR3 sequence: CASSQRFPWNSPLHF. The CDR3 DNA reads TGCGCCAGCAGCCAGAGGTTCCCTTGGAATTCACCCCTCCACTTT.

The V call is TRBV5-1, the J call TRBJ2-7; D might be TRBD2 (5 bases). Deletions cut 0 bases from V and 3 bases from J, with 13 bases between. The germline V gene encodes CDR1 SGHRS and CDR2 YFSETQ. CDR3 length equals 15 residues. CDR3 DNA: TGCGCCAGCAGCTTGGGGATTTCCGGAGGCTACGAGCAGTACTTC. This sequence encodes CASSLGISGGYEQYF.

In DNA form, the CDR3 reads TGTGCCAGCAGGACTAGGACTGAAGCTTTCTTT. Translation: CASRTRTEAFF. The chain joins TRBV6-5 to TRBJ1-1, with D hard to call. In germline, CDR1 is MNHEY, CDR2 SVGAGI. With 6 bases removed from V and 5 bases from J, the gap between germline ends came to 7 bases. The CDR3 is 11 residues long.

The rearrangement uses TRBV7-9 and TRBJ2-7; 11 bases are a match to TRBD2. The germline gives CDR1 SEHNR, CDR2 FQNEAQ (reference sequence). V shed 5 bases and J 8 bases; nucleotides not matched to a gene: 5. The CDR3 has 13 amino acids. The CDR3 DNA reads as TGTGCCAGCAGCCCTCTGACTAGCGGGAAGCAGTACGTC. Its protein is CASSPLTSGKQYV.

This chain uses TRBV19 with TRBJ2-5; 8 bases are shared with TRBD1. The CDR3 covers 13 residues. Germline V gives CDR1 LNHDA, CDR2 SQIVND (reference sequence). With 5 bases clipped from V and 4 bases from J, the junction kept 3 bases outside the gene matches. CDR3 DNA sequence: TGTGCCAGTAGTTCAGGGGGCCGAGAGACCCAGTACTTC. Amino acids: CASSSGGRETQYF.

The chain couples TRBV3-1 (or the pseudogene TRBV3-2) to TRBJ2-3; weak D call: TRBD2 (6 bases). Trimming cost V 4 bases and J 1 base, with 21 bases left between them. The CDR3 spans 18 residues. The germline gives CDR1 LGHDT, CDR2 YNNKEL (reference sequence). The CDR3 DNA is TGTGCCAGCAGCCCTACGGAGGCGGGCGGGATGCGCACAGATACGCAGTATTTT. This gives the protein CASSPTEAGGMRTDTQYF.

This chain joins TRBV14 and TRBJ2-1, with D hard to call. Germline V gene lookup returns CDR1 SGHDN and CDR2 FVKESK. The CDR3 totals 15 residues. V lost 1 base and J 6 bases, leaving 13 bases between the germline ends. CDR3 residues: CASSQGGSPANEQFF. DNA of the CDR3: TGTGCCAGCAGCCAAGGAGGTTCCCCGGCCAATGAGCAGTTCTTC.

This sequence joins TRBV4-3 and TRBJ1-2, with TRBD1 matching 8 bases. The germline V gene encodes CDR1 LGHNA and CDR2 YSLEER. This CDR3 has 15 residues. Unmatched junction bases numbered 4, after V lost 0 bases and J lost 4 bases. The CDR3 DNA reads TGCGCCAGCAGCCAAGAAACAGGGGGGGCCTATGGCTACACCTTC. It codes for CASSQETGGAYGYTF.

The rearrangement joins TRBV27 to TRBJ1-6; the D gene is possibly TRBD1 (5 bases). The CDR3 is 14 residues long. V dropped 9 bases and J dropped 7 bases, with 16 bases sitting between them. Germline V gene data show CDR1 as MNHEY and CDR2 as SMNVEV (reference sequence). The CDR3 DNA follows: TGTGCCAGTTGGGGCAGGGCAAAAAATTCACCCCTCCACTTT. Amino acid sequence: CASWGRAKNSPLHF.

The chain employs TRBV9 and TRBJ2-3, with 13 bases identical to TRBD2. CDR1 is SGDLS and CDR2 is YYNGEE in the germline V gene. The CDR3 length is 15 residues. V gave up 3 bases and J gave up 4 bases; unmatched junction bases: 2. The DNA of the CDR3 is TGTGCCAGCAGCGCCGGGACTAGCGGGGCAGATACGCAGTATTTT. This encodes CASSAGTSGADTQYF. Full variable domain (remainder filled in from reference TRBV9 and TRBJ2-3): DSGVTQTPKHLITATGQRVTLRCSPRSGDLSVYWYQQSLDQGLQFLIQYYNGEERAKGNILERFSAQQFPDLHSELNLSSLELGDSALYFCASSAGTSGADTQYFGPGTRLTVL.

V usage is TRBV7-9 and J usage is TRBJ2-2; 7 bases map to TRBD1. CDR1 is SEHNR, CDR2 FQNEAQ, per germline (reference sequence). Trimming took 5 bases from V and 5 from J; bases not matched to a gene: 2. The CDR3 length is 13 residues. CDR3 loop: CASSEQGTGELFF. In DNA form, the CDR3 reads TGTGCCAGCAGCGAACAGGGGACCGGGGAGCTGTTTTTT.

There are a few counts of this clone. The chain uses TRBV19 and TRBJ2-1, with D hard to call. The CDR3 runs 12 residues. V lost 3 bases and J lost 9, with 9 bases in between. Germline values: CDR1 LNHDA, CDR2 SQIVND (reference sequence). Here the CDR3 reads CASSMSWSEQFF. The CDR3 nucleotides read TGTGCCAGTAGTATGAGCTGGAGTGAGCAGTTCTTC.

The CDR3 nucleotides are TGTGCCAGCAGTGGAGGGGGCAGGCTTAACGCGGGCTATGGCTACACCTTC. As protein: CASSGGGRLNAGYGYTF. The chain couples TRBV6-4 to TRBJ1-2; the match to TRBD1 covers 7 bases. Germline V gene sequence: CDR1 MRHNA, CDR2 SNTAGT. V lost 4 bases to trimming and J lost 4 bases; unmatched junction nucleotides: 15. The CDR3 contains 17 residues.

The V and J genes are TRBV4-1 and TRBJ2-3; 12 nucleotides align to TRBD2. The CDR3 runs to 16 residues. V dropped 1 base and J dropped 4; count of bases not matched to a gene: 3. Germline lookup yields CDR1 MGHRA and CDR2 YSYEKL. CDR3 bases: TGCGCCAGCAGCCAAGGGCCTAGCGGGAGGGCAGATACGCAGTATTTT. This translates into CASSQGPSGRADTQYF.